The 9 T cell receptor beta chains given below trace back to one sample, sequenced in a study of blood T cell repertoires in COVID-19. Using immunoSEQ multiplex PCR, the repertoire was profiled, and TCRdb retains in-frame clones only, with some absent. The data contain some 330,000 clones, around 83% of them seen just once; the ten biggest clones take up approximately 5%. Sequenced material: PBMCs or T cells enriched from blood (not recorded which). The source of these receptors is a woman aged 45-65 years who had recovered from COVID-19.

The V call is TRBV23-1, the J call TRBJ2-7; tentative D call: TRBD1 (5 bases). TRBV23-1 is labeled an ORF, and its function is uncertain. Trimming cost V 9 bases and J 3 bases, with 12 bases left between them. This CDR3 is built from 12 residues. The CDR3 nucleotides are TGCGCCAGAGTCAGGGATGGCTACGAGCAGTACTTC. It encodes CARVRDGYEQYF.

This sequence joins TRBV4-3 and TRBJ2-3; D remains ambiguous. Germline V lookup: CDR1 LGHNA, CDR2 YSLEER. Trimming removed 0 bases at V and 0 bases at J, with 10 bases between. The CDR3 has 16 amino acids. The CDR3 sequence: CASSQDGQSSTDTQYF. The CDR3 bases are TGCGCCAGCAGCCAAGATGGGCAGAGCAGCACAGATACGCAGTATTTT.

The chain uses TRBV11-2 and TRBJ2-2; 11 bases align to TRBD1. The CDR3 sequence is 18 residues long. Unmatched junction bases numbered 12, after V lost 4 bases and J lost 5 bases. Germline V CDR1 and CDR2: SGHAT, FQNNGV. The CDR3: CASSSLRDRGLRTGELFF. In DNA, the CDR3 is TGTGCCAGCAGCTCACTCCGGGACAGGGGGTTAAGGACCGGGGAGCTGTTTTTT.

V gene TRBV6-5 combines with J gene TRBJ2-7, with D perhaps matching TRBD1 (6 bases). Germline assignment: CDR1 MNHEY and CDR2 SVGAGI. V lost 6 bases, J lost 2 bases, and 14 bases lay in between. The CDR3 is 14 residues long. The CDR3, as DNA: TGTGCCAGCAGCCTAAGACAGGACCCCTACGAGCAGTACTTC. This encodes CASSLRQDPYEQYF.

The chain joins TRBV29-1 to TRBJ1-1; no firm D call. This CDR3 region has 13 residues. V lost 4 bases and J 0 bases, leaving 9 bases between the germline ends. CDR1 is SQVTM and CDR2 is ANQGSEA in the germline V gene. The CDR3 DNA is TGCAGCGTTGGCCCGGGAATGAACACTGAAGCTTTCTTT. Amino acid sequence: CSVGPGMNTEAFF.

This chain links TRBV7-6 with TRBJ1-1; the D is unclear. Germline V gene data show CDR1 as SGHVS and CDR2 as FNYEAQ. This CDR3 has 16 amino acids. V lost 1 base and J lost 6, with 18 bases in between. As DNA, the CDR3 is TGTGCCAGCAGCTTAGGACTCTCAAGGTCTAACGCTGAAGCTTTCTTT. It yields the protein CASSLGLSRSNAEAFF.

The rearrangement links TRBV27 to TRBJ1-2; TRBD1 might be the D (5 bases). Germline V gene lookup returns CDR1 MNHEY and CDR2 SMNVEV (reference sequence). CDR3 size: 15 residues. The CDR3 is CSLEVVQVINYGYTF. CDR3 DNA: TGTTCCCTTGAAGTCGTACAGGTGATTAACTATGGCTACACCTTC.

The chain recombines TRBV30 with TRBJ2-1; the match to TRBD2 covers 7 bases. Germline V CDR1 and CDR2: GTSNPN, SVGIG (reference sequence). The ends lost 2 bases at V and 8 bases at J; junction bases unmatched: 12. This CDR3 contains 15 residues. CDR3 DNA sequence: TGTGCCTGGAGTCGACTAGCCGGGGCATCGGATGAGCAGTTCTTC. It specifies CAWSRLAGASDEQFF.

The CDR3 DNA reads as TGTGCCAGCAGTGGGACAGGCATGACCAACACTGAAGCTTTCTTT. The encoded protein is CASSGTGMTNTEAFF. The chain is built from TRBV6-6 and TRBJ1-1, with TRBD1 matching over 8 bases. V lost 5 bases, J lost 2 bases, and 7 bases stayed unmatched. Germline values: CDR1 MNHNY, CDR2 SVGAGI (reference sequence). This CDR3 region has 15 residues.